The clone carrying this T cell receptor beta chain was counted a few times. Its specificity is unknown. Germline V gives CDR1 MGHDK, CDR2 SYGVNS. The CDR3 is 13 amino acids. CDR3 and TCR beta VDJ profiling relied on a genomic DNA template. TCRdb reprocessed the reads via MiXCR and lists one record per CDR3 protein. The data contain 250,000 to 350,000 distinct CDR3 sequences, under 65% of them singletons. This record belongs to a study of CD8+CD57+ T cells in acquired aplastic anemia. At the level of the study: Sorted CD4+ and CD8+ cells gave a mean 3.2 ug DNA, range about 0.17 to 27.4 ug.

The sequenced patients had an expansion of CD8+CD57+ cells seen by flow cytometry. Patients had received no therapy at the time of blood sampling. Study-wide findings and caveats: Around 29 CD8+ CDR3 sequences were shared between patients and controls.

Sequencing was done on a sample of sorted CD4+, CD8+, or CD8+CD57+ T cells (not recorded which) from PBMCs. This chain uses TRBV25-1 with TRBJ2-3; no clear D. The source is a human donor with aplastic anemia. CDR3 residues: CASSGDSTDTQYF. In DNA, the CDR3 is TGTGCTAGTTCAGGCGATAGCACAGATACGCAGTATTTT.